The sample holds many counts of the clone carrying this TCR beta chain. No antigen is known for it. This sample is drawn from a study of CD8 T cells in ankylosing spondylitis. Study results and caveats: Reported data indicate significant enrichment of disease-linked clones within matched ankylosing spondylitis synovial fluid. Earlier reports found some motif variants in synovial fluid and blood in reactive arthritis. A TCR beta motif made of fewer than ten highly homologous variants seemed typical of ankylosing spondylitis blood.

Construction of TCR beta libraries was performed using quantitative 5'-RACE with molecular barcodes. MiXCR, run by TCRdb on the 5' RACE reads, gives a single entry per CDR3 protein. This sample has around 770,000 distinct CDR3 sequences, with roughly 20% found just once. Trimming removed 4 bases from V and 8 bases from J; junction bases left unmatched: 15. The V gene's germline CDR1 is SGHRS and CDR2 YFSETQ. The CDR3 runs 18 residues. The clonotype comes from a male donor with ankylosing spondylitis. The rearrangement uses TRBV5-1 and TRBJ2-1; 13 nucleotides line up with TRBD2. Sequencing was performed on blood, either unsorted or a sorted T cell fraction (not recorded which). The DNA for the CDR3 is TGCGCCAGCAGCCCCACGGGACTAGCGGGACTCCTTTCCCATGAGCAGTTCTTC. Residues: CASSPTGLAGLLSHEQFF.